This T cell receptor (beta chain) was retrieved from a study of blood T cell repertoires in COVID-19. Study overall: Sites in the United States, Italy and Spain provided acute and convalescent COVID-19 samples.

Original data processing: Amplification with reference gene primers provided the estimates of nucleated cell counts. The table came from immunoSEQ multiplex PCR; TCRdb's copy has only in-frame clones and leaves some out. V and J calls and clone size are as listed in that table; D and trimming were resolved from the DNA. Here the sample spans approximately 250,000 clones, roughly 88% being singletons. This CDR3 has 14 residues. V was pared by 0 bases and J by 6 bases, with 4 bases of the junction left unmatched. Germline V CDR1 and CDR2: LNHNV, YYDKDF (reference sequence). This clone was seen a single time.

This chain connects TRBV15 to TRBJ1-1, with 7 bases identical to TRBD1. Sequenced material: peripheral blood. The source of this sequence is a man aged 35 to 55 who had recovered from COVID-19. The CDR3 region has the DNA TGTGCCACCAGCAGAGATCGACAGGGCTCTGAAGCTTTCTTT. It specifies CATSRDRQGSEAFF.